The 22 T cell receptor beta chains below all came from one sample that was sequenced in a study of sequential checkpoint blockade in melanoma (dated by TCRdb to about 2019). The treatment or condition label on this specimen signifies: randomized to nivolumab then ipilimumab (arm A) or the reverse (arm B). Library method: the immunoSEQ multiplex PCR assay. Entries here come from immuneACCESS through TCRdb and include only in-frame sequences with V and J called. Some clones fail to appear in such tables; in the studies checked, an unresolved V gene covers under half of the shortfall, and the cause of the remainder is unknown. The sample table holds roughly 9,300 clones, of which roughly 75% were seen once. The ten biggest clones cover 9.5% to 13% of the sample. Sequencing used CD8+ T cells sorted from blood (inferred from file names), obtained from a patient given nivolumab and ipilimumab in sequence. The source is a human donor with melanoma.

The chain links TRBV29-1 to TRBJ2-3, with 7 bases that match TRBD1. The CDR3 is 12 amino acids. Germline assignment: CDR1 SQVTM and CDR2 ANQGSEA. V dropped 8 bases and J dropped 6; count of bases not matched to a gene: 8. The CDR3 region is CSPRTGQDTQYF. The CDR3 DNA reads as TGCAGCCCCAGGACAGGACAGGATACGCAGTATTTT.

This rearrangement joins TRBV4-2 to TRBJ2-1; tentatively, D is TRBD2 (5 bases). V lost 0 bases to trimming and J lost 7 bases, with 16 bases between them. The V gene's germline CDR1 is LGHNA and CDR2 YNFKEQ. CDR3 length equals 16 residues. CDR3 protein: CASSQDDRARGNEQFF. CDR3 nucleotides: TGTGCCAGCAGCCAAGATGACCGGGCACGAGGGAATGAGCAGTTCTTC.

V and J are TRBV6-5 and TRBJ1-5, with D possibly being TRBD1 (5 bases). The length of the CDR3 is 14 residues. The V and J ends lost 5 bases and 2 bases respectively, with 10 bases between them. Per the germline V gene, CDR1 is MNHEY and CDR2 is SVGAGI. This CDR3 is CASSNRFGNQPQHF. CDR3 nucleotide sequence: TGTGCCAGCAGTAACAGGTTCGGCAATCAGCCCCAGCATTTT.

The V call is TRBV9, the J call TRBJ2-1; D uncertain. Looked up from germline, CDR1 is SGDLS and CDR2 is YYNGEE. The CDR3 sequence is 14 residues long. V lost 0 bases and J 0 bases, leaving 4 bases between the germline ends. This CDR3 is CASSVGSSYNEQFF. CDR3 nucleotide sequence: TGTGCCAGCAGCGTAGGGAGCTCCTACAATGAGCAGTTCTTC.

V is TRBV11-2 and J is TRBJ2-7; a weak D match, TRBD2 (5 bases). The length of the CDR3 is 12 residues. The V gene's germline CDR1 is SGHAT and CDR2 FQNNGV. Trimming pared 4 bases from V and 3 bases from J, leaving 7 bases between. The CDR3 reads CASSSGIYEQYF. In DNA, the CDR3 is TGTGCCAGCAGCTCGGGGATCTACGAGCAGTACTTC.

This clone showed up just once. CDR3 in DNA: TGTGCCAGCAGGGCAGTCTCCTACGAGCAGTACTTC. Encoded protein: CASRAVSYEQYF. The rearrangement links TRBV27 to TRBJ2-7, with unresolved D. CDR1 is MNHEY, CDR2 SMNVEV, per germline (reference sequence). The CDR3 totals 12 residues. V was pared by 6 bases and J by 0 bases, with 6 bases between.

There are a few counts of this clone. CDR3 DNA sequence: TGTGCCAGCAGTAGTCTAGCGGGAGGCTACGAGCAGTACTTC. Its translation: CASSSLAGGYEQYF. J is TRBJ2-7 and V is TRBV7-9, with 11 bases that match TRBD2. The germline CDR1 and CDR2 sequences are SEHNR and FQNEAQ (reference sequence). The CDR3 is 14 residues long. V trimming: 6 bases; J trimming: 3 bases; junction bases outside the gene matches: 4.

V gene TRBV29-1 combines with J gene TRBJ2-7, with D perhaps matching TRBD2 (5 bases). CDR1 and CDR2 from the germline V gene are SQVTM and ANQGSEA. The CDR3 is 14 residues long. The germline V and J ends were trimmed by 1 base and 1 base, with 11 bases remaining between them. The CDR3 protein is CSVEGPGSSYEQYF. The DNA of the CDR3 is TGCAGCGTTGAAGGGCCGGGAAGTTCCTACGAGCAGTACTTC.

Turning to this clone: Other DNA sequences in the sample encode the same CDR3. The genes are TRBV18 and TRBJ1-3, with D possibly being TRBD1 (5 bases). Germline values: CDR1 KGHSH, CDR2 LQKENI. V lost 0 bases and J 0 bases, leaving 6 bases between the germline ends. The CDR3 is 15 amino acids. CDR3 loop: CASSPPGGSGNTIYF. The CDR3 nucleotides are TGTGCCAGCTCACCACCGGGGGGCTCTGGAAACACCATATATTTT.

This clone has just a few counts. The J gene is TRBJ1-5, the V gene TRBV27, with TRBD1 as a possible D gene (5 bases). The V and J ends lost 3 bases and 11 bases respectively, with 26 bases between them. Germline CDR1 is MNHEY and CDR2 is SMNVEV (reference sequence). The CDR3 loop spans 17 amino acids. In DNA form, the CDR3 reads TGTGCCAGCAGTTTCTCGGGAGGTGGGGCCGTTCTTTGGTCCCAGCATTTT. This codes for CASSFSGGGAVLWSQHF.

This sequence joins TRBV19 and TRBJ1-1; D possibly corresponds to TRBD1 (5 bases). Germline CDR1 and CDR2: LNHDA and SQIVND (reference sequence). The CDR3 length is 13 residues. V lost 5 bases and J lost 0, with 7 bases in between. DNA for the CDR3: TGTGCCAGTAGTTACAGGATGAACACTGAAGCTTTCTTT. As protein: CASSYRMNTEAFF. Full variable domain (missing parts from reference TRBV19 and TRBJ1-1): DGGITQSPKYLFRKEGQNVTLSCEQNLNHDAMYWYRQDPGQGLRLIYYSQIVNDFQKGDIAEGYSVSREKKESFPLTVTSAQKNPTAFYLCASSYRMNTEAFFGQGTRLTVV.

The chain joins TRBV5-1 to TRBJ2-5; TRBD1 might be the D (6 bases). Trimming removed 5 bases at V and 2 bases at J, with 10 bases between. Looked up from germline, CDR1 is SGHRS and CDR2 is YFSETQ. This CDR3 is 13 amino acids long. Here the CDR3 reads CASRWTEQETQYF. CDR3 in DNA: TGCGCCAGCAGATGGACAGAACAAGAGACCCAGTACTTC.

The chain is built from TRBV2 and TRBJ2-7; 8 positions match TRBD1. Germline V gene data show CDR1 as SNHLY and CDR2 as FYNNEI. V was pared by 6 bases and J by 5 bases, with 12 bases of the junction left unmatched. This CDR3 comprises 15 residues. CDR3 protein: CASSAFGTGPHEQYF. The CDR3 bases are TGTGCCAGCAGCGCTTTTGGGACAGGTCCGCACGAGCAGTACTTC. Combining the CDR3 with reference TRBV2 and TRBJ2-7 gives the whole variable domain EPEVTQTPSHQVTQMGQEVILRCVPISNHLYFYWYRQILGQKVEFLVSFYNNEISEKSEIFDDQFSVERPDGSNFTLKIRSTKLEDSAMYFCASSAFGTGPHEQYFGPGTRLTVT.

This chain connects TRBV15 to TRBJ2-7; tentatively, D is TRBD2 (5 bases). The CDR3 totals 15 residues. Germline V gene sequence: CDR1 LNHNV, CDR2 YYDKDF (reference sequence). V lost 1 base and J lost 0, with 10 bases in between. CDR3 nucleotide sequence: TGTGCCACCAGCAGAGTCCCCGCGGGCTCCTACGAGCAGTACTTC. It specifies CATSRVPAGSYEQYF.

The chain employs TRBV19 and TRBJ1-2, with D perhaps matching TRBD1 (6 bases). Germline lookup yields CDR1 LNHDA and CDR2 SQIVND (reference sequence). The CDR3 has 14 residues. The germline V and J ends were trimmed by 0 bases and 4 bases, with 9 bases remaining between them. CDR3 nucleotide sequence: TGTGCCAGTAGTATAGATCTAGGGGGCTATGGCTACACCTTC. Its translation is CASSIDLGGYGYTF.

This clone was observed a few times. The rearrangement joins TRBV28 to TRBJ2-3; 11 bases are a match to TRBD2. The germline V gene has CDR1 MDHEN and CDR2 SYDVKM. J gave up 2 bases and V 4 bases, and 8 bases lay outside the gene matches. The CDR3 totals 17 residues. The CDR3 reads CASSSRGTSGPTDTQYF. CDR3 nucleotide sequence: TGTGCCAGCAGTTCACGTGGGACTAGCGGACCCACAGATACGCAGTATTTT.

CDR3 residues: CASSSQGSGYEQYF. CDR3 nucleotides: TGTGCCAGCAGTTCCCAGGGTAGCGGCTACGAGCAGTACTTC. V gene TRBV28 combines with J gene TRBJ2-7; a weak D match, TRBD2 (6 bases). The CDR3 covers 14 residues. Germline V gene sequence: CDR1 MDHEN, CDR2 SYDVKM. Deletions cut 4 bases from V and 3 bases from J, with 13 bases between.

The J gene is TRBJ2-1, the V gene TRBV19; maybe TRBD1 (6 bases). Germline CDR1 reads LNHDA; CDR2 reads SQIVND (reference sequence). There are 14 residues in the CDR3. The V and J ends lost 1 base and 6 bases respectively, with 10 bases between them. CDR3 bases: TGTGCCAGTAGTATAGGGACAGCCTTCAATGAGCAGTTCTTC. This sequence encodes CASSIGTAFNEQFF.

About this clone itself: Other DNA sequences in this specimen translate into the identical CDR3. This chain connects TRBV5-4 to TRBJ2-1; 9 bases line up with TRBD2. The germline V gene has CDR1 SGHNT and CDR2 YYREEE (reference sequence). This CDR3 is built from 15 residues. The ends lost 4 bases at V and 4 bases at J; junction bases unmatched: 6. The CDR3: CASSLTSGGYNEQFF. In nucleotides, the CDR3 is TGTGCCAGCAGCCTGACTAGCGGTGGGTACAATGAGCAGTTCTTC. The variable domain in full, with the rest retrieved from reference TRBV5-4 and TRBJ2-1, is ETGVTQSPTHLIKTRGQQVTLRCSSQSGHNTVSWYQQALGQGPQFIFQYYREEENGRGNFPPRFSGLQFPNYSSELNVNALELDDSALYLCASSLTSGGYNEQFFGPGTRLTVL.

This clone was detected once. This chain links TRBV28 with TRBJ2-1, with TRBD2 identical over 9 bases. The germline gives CDR1 MDHEN, CDR2 SYDVKM. The CDR3 is 13 amino acids. Trimming at V came to 9 bases and at J to 4 bases, leaving 4 bases not matched to a gene. As DNA, the CDR3 is TGTGCCAGTAGCGGGAGAGGGTACAATGAGCAGTTCTTC. It specifies CASSGRGYNEQFF.

The genes are TRBV30 and TRBJ2-7; tentative D call: TRBD2 (6 bases). This CDR3 has 14 amino acids. CDR1 is GTSNPN, CDR2 SVGIG, per germline (reference sequence). Trimming took 2 bases from V and 4 from J, leaving 15 bases between them. CDR3 bases: TGTGCCTGGAGTACTCTGGGGGGAGGTTACGAGCAGTACTTC. Residues: CAWSTLGGGYEQYF.

The table lists this clone with a count of one. V is TRBV30 and J is TRBJ1-1; D is unclear. Germline loops: CDR1 GTSNPN, CDR2 SVGIG (reference sequence). This CDR3 has 13 residues. The germline V and J ends were trimmed by 0 bases and 1 base, with 6 bases remaining between them. The CDR3 region has the DNA TGTGCCTGGAGTGTATCCTGGAACACTGAAGCTTTCTTT. This translates into CAWSVSWNTEAFF.